The 26 T cell receptor beta chains below come from one sample, sequenced in a study of cytomegalovirus exposure and HLA in healthy donors (dated by TCRdb to about 2017). The library relied on the immunoSEQ multiplex PCR assay. For the multiplex PCR, a mixture combining 60 forward primers for TCR Vbeta segments and 13 reverse primers for TCR Jbeta segments was used. The immuneACCESS repertoire file appears here via TCRdb, limited to in-frame rearrangements. These files lack a portion of the clones; in checked studies, under half of the deficit traces to unresolved V genes, and the cause of the others is not known. This sample is represented by approximately 140,000 clones; about four fifths of them were singletons. The top ten hold roughly 5.6% of the sample. Source material: PBMCs. These receptors were collected from a woman between 40 and 50 years old in good health and CMV-seropositive.

This chain uses TRBV5-1 with TRBJ2-3, with TRBD1 matching over 9 bases. The germline V gene has CDR1 SGHRS and CDR2 YFSETQ. The CDR3 is 15 amino acids. The V gene end was trimmed by 0 bases and the J gene end by 4 bases; junction bases not matched to a gene: 3. In DNA, the CDR3 is TGCGCCAGCAGCTTGGTGCGGACAGGGGCAGATACGCAGTATTTT. Protein product: CASSLVRTGADTQYF.

This chain uses TRBV11-3 with TRBJ1-4; 7 nucleotides agree with TRBD1. Germline V gives CDR1 SGHNT, CDR2 YENEEA. V lost 3 bases, J lost 8 bases, and 3 bases stayed unmatched. CDR3 length: 13 amino acids. The CDR3 loop reads CASSLGTAEKLFF. DNA for the CDR3: TGTGCCAGCAGCTTGGGGACAGCGGAAAAACTGTTTTTT.

CDR3 DNA sequence: TGTGCCATGCGGGGTATGGGGGGCTATGGCTACACCTTC. It codes for CAMRGMGGYGYTF. V and J are TRBV10-3 and TRBJ1-2; TRBD1 might be the D (5 bases). This CDR3 has 13 amino acids. Trimming removed 9 bases at V and 4 bases at J, with 15 bases between. CDR1 and CDR2 (germline): ENHRY, SYGVKD.

This clone has only a few counts. The chain uses TRBV5-4 and TRBJ2-1; D is uncertain. Trimming stripped 1 base from V and 5 bases from J, with 13 bases between. Germline CDR1 is SGHNT and CDR2 is YYREEE (reference sequence). The CDR3 is 15 residues long. Here the CDR3 reads CASSLFPPVNNEQFF. CDR3 sequence (DNA): TGTGCCAGCAGCTTGTTTCCGCCAGTGAACAATGAGCAGTTCTTC.

A word on this clone: The sample contains more than one DNA sequence encoding this CDR3. J is TRBJ2-3 and V is TRBV7-8; unclear D gene. Germline-derived CDR1 and CDR2 are SGHVS and FQNEAQ. Trimming removed 1 base from V and 2 bases from J, with 7 bases in between. CDR3 length: 14 amino acids. CDR3 nucleotide sequence: TGTGCCAGCAGCTTAGTCCTCTCCACAGATACGCAGTATTTT. Translating gives CASSLVLSTDTQYF.

The chain is built from TRBV9 and TRBJ2-1; D may be TRBD2 (5 bases). This CDR3 is 17 amino acids long. The ends were cut back, 4 bases at V and 0 bases at J, with 17 bases in the middle. CDR1 and CDR2 from the germline V gene are SGDLS and YYNGEE. The chain's CDR3 is CASSSRRERPSYNEQFF. CDR3 DNA: TGTGCCAGCAGCTCCCGAAGGGAGCGGCCCTCCTACAATGAGCAGTTCTTC. The full variable domain, with the rest looked up from reference TRBV9 and TRBJ2-1, is DSGVTQTPKHLITATGQRVTLRCSPRSGDLSVYWYQQSLDQGLQFLIQYYNGEERAKGNILERFSAQQFPDLHSELNLSSLELGDSALYFCASSSRRERPSYNEQFFGPGTRLTVL.

The chain links TRBV18 to TRBJ2-1; tentative D call: TRBD2 (6 bases). V lost 0 bases to trimming and J lost 10 bases, with 19 bases between them. This CDR3 comprises 16 residues. From germline, CDR1 is KGHSH and CDR2 LQKENI. As DNA, the CDR3 is TGTGCCAGCTCACCACCAGGACTACCCGGGGAAGCGGAGCAGTTCTTC. Encoded protein: CASSPPGLPGEAEQFF.

Of note for this clone: One end of the junction does not line up with germline, which may come from a read error. J is TRBJ1-1 and V is TRBV7-9, with D possibly matching TRBD1 (5 bases). The V gene's germline CDR1 is SEHNR and CDR2 FQNEAQ (reference sequence). The CDR3 extends over 15 amino acids. CDR3: CSSSFLLAGPAEAFF. DNA of the CDR3: TGTTCCAGCAGCTTTCTTCTGGCAGGGCCGGCTGAAGCTTTCTTT.

J is TRBJ2-3 and V is TRBV6-6, with D perhaps TRBD2 (5 bases). Per germline, CDR1 MNHNY and CDR2 SVGAGI (reference sequence). The CDR3 has 15 residues. Trimming removed 6 bases at V and 2 bases at J, with 15 bases between. The CDR3 region is CASRGLAGITDTQYF. The CDR3 bases are TGTGCCAGCAGGGGTCTCGCCGGGATCACAGATACGCAGTATTTT.

The chain uses TRBV11-2 and TRBJ2-5; weak D call: TRBD1 (6 bases). From germline, CDR1 is SGHAT and CDR2 FQNNGV. V lost 3 bases, J lost 3 bases, and 17 bases lay in between. The CDR3 covers 16 residues. The CDR3 reads CASSFGGTGAEETQYF. In nucleotides, the CDR3 is TGTGCCAGCAGCTTTGGGGGCACCGGGGCCGAAGAGACCCAGTACTTC.

The V call is TRBV2, the J call TRBJ2-5; TRBD2 agrees at 9 bases. The CDR3 runs to 15 residues. Germline CDR1 reads SNHLY; CDR2 reads FYNNEI. J lost 3 bases, V lost 2 bases, and 4 bases had no gene match. The CDR3 here is CASSEKTSGKETQYF. In DNA form, the CDR3 reads TGTGCCAGCAGTGAAAAGACTAGCGGAAAAGAGACCCAGTACTTC.

The sample holds a few counts of this clone. The sample contains more than one DNA sequence encoding this CDR3. The chain links TRBV2 to TRBJ1-1, with D perhaps TRBD1 (5 bases). V was pared by 4 bases and J by 1 base, with 7 bases between. The CDR3 extends over 13 amino acids. Germline values: CDR1 SNHLY, CDR2 FYNNEI. The CDR3 sequence: CASSADRNTEAFF. In nucleotides, the CDR3 is TGTGCCAGCAGTGCAGACAGGAACACTGAAGCTTTCTTT.

This chain connects TRBV27 to TRBJ1-1; D may be TRBD1 (6 bases). Looked up from germline, CDR1 is MNHEY and CDR2 is SMNVEV (reference sequence). V gave up 5 bases and J gave up 1 base, with 23 bases separating them. The CDR3 has 18 amino acids. The CDR3 protein is CASSKGDRLIARNTEAFF. The CDR3, as DNA: TGTGCCAGCAGTAAAGGAGACAGGCTAATAGCCAGGAACACTGAAGCTTTCTTT.

J is TRBJ2-1 and V is TRBV5-1; D possibly corresponds to TRBD1 (5 bases). Germline V CDR1 and CDR2: SGHRS, YFSETQ. Between the trimmed V and J ends, which lost 0 bases and 7 bases, there was a span of 11 bases. This CDR3 spans 14 amino acids. The CDR3 bases are TGCGCCAGCAGCTTGGCTCAGGGCTCGAATGAGCAGTTCTTC. Its translation: CASSLAQGSNEQFF.

A few counts support this clone. This sequence joins TRBV19 and TRBJ2-1, with 14 bases aligning to TRBD2. The CDR3 length is 15 residues. Germline lookup yields CDR1 LNHDA and CDR2 SQIVND (reference sequence). V dropped 5 bases and J dropped 10; count of bases not matched to a gene: 7. CDR3 sequence: CASSVGLAGAFEQFF. For the CDR3, the DNA is TGTGCCAGTAGTGTGGGACTAGCGGGAGCATTCGAGCAGTTCTTC.

The chain joins TRBV2 to TRBJ2-5; TRBD1 aligns across 7 bases. The ends lost 4 bases at V and 4 bases at J; junction bases unmatched: 3. CDR3 length: 13 residues. The germline gives CDR1 SNHLY, CDR2 FYNNEI. CDR3 region: CASSGQGLETQYF. The CDR3 DNA reads TGTGCCAGCAGTGGACAGGGTCTAGAGACCCAGTACTTC. Full variable domain (rest looked up from reference TRBV2 and TRBJ2-5): EPEVTQTPSHQVTQMGQEVILRCVPISNHLYFYWYRQILGQKVEFLVSFYNNEISEKSEIFDDQFSVERPDGSNFTLKIRSTKLEDSAMYFCASSGQGLETQYFGPGTRLLVL.

The V and J genes are TRBV6-5 and TRBJ1-3; D unresolved. CDR3 size: 15 residues. V gave up 6 bases and J gave up 4 bases, with 16 bases separating them. The germline gives CDR1 MNHEY, CDR2 SVGAGI. CDR3 nucleotides: TGTGCCAGCAGGGGAACTGGACTCTCAGGAAACACCATATATTTT. Translating gives CASRGTGLSGNTIYF.

The CDR3 loop reads CASSLVLAGESEQFF. The CDR3 DNA sequence: TGCGCCAGCAGCTTGGTACTAGCGGGAGAGTCTGAGCAGTTCTTC. The V call is TRBV5-1, the J call TRBJ2-1, with 11 nucleotides matching TRBD2. CDR1 SGHRS and CDR2 YFSETQ come from the germline V gene. Losses at the gene ends were 0 bases for V and 9 bases for J; bases not matched to a gene: 5. This CDR3 has 15 residues.

This rearrangement joins TRBV4-2 to TRBJ2-1, with 7 bases fitting TRBD2. The V gene end was trimmed by 3 bases and the J gene end by 6 bases; junction bases not matched to a gene: 11. Germline CDR1 LGHNA, CDR2 YNFKEQ. This CDR3 comprises 16 residues. Here the CDR3 DNA reads TGTGCCAGCAGCCAGATGAGAATAGCGGGCGTCAATGAGCAGTTCTTC. Translated: CASSQMRIAGVNEQFF.

This chain links TRBV5-6 with TRBJ2-7; D may be TRBD2 (5 bases). The CDR3 is 13 residues long. Deletions cut 4 bases from V and 1 base from J, with 9 bases between. Germline V gene sequence: CDR1 SGHDT, CDR2 YYEEEE. CDR3: CASSRDPSYEQYF. DNA for the CDR3: TGTGCCAGCAGCCGGGATCCTTCCTACGAGCAGTACTTC.

V and J are TRBV4-2 and TRBJ2-3, with TRBD2 identical over 8 bases. Germline V gives CDR1 LGHNA, CDR2 YNFKEQ. The CDR3 is 15 amino acids. The junction had 3 bases not matched to a gene; V was cut back by 4 bases and J by 0 bases. CDR3 region: CASSRPSGSTDTQYF. Here the CDR3 DNA reads TGTGCCAGCAGCCGTCCTAGCGGGAGCACAGATACGCAGTATTTT.

The V gene is TRBV30, the J gene TRBJ2-6, with D unresolved. From germline, CDR1 is GTSNPN and CDR2 SVGIG (reference sequence). The length of the CDR3 is 15 residues. The V end lost 3 bases, the J end lost 0 bases, and 9 bases lay between the germline ends. The chain's CDR3 is CAWRQSFSGANVLTF. The CDR3, as DNA: TGTGCCTGGAGACAGAGTTTCTCTGGGGCCAACGTCCTGACTTTC.

CDR3 region: CASSIIFGEQYF. DNA of the CDR3: TGTGCCAGTAGTATTATATTCGGCGAGCAGTACTTC. The chain carries TRBV19 and TRBJ2-7; D gene unclear. Germline CDR1 is LNHDA and CDR2 is SQIVND (reference sequence). The CDR3 runs 12 residues. V shed 3 bases and J shed 6 bases, with 9 bases lying between them. Combining the CDR3 with reference TRBV19 and TRBJ2-7 gives the whole variable domain DGGITQSPKYLFRKEGQNVTLSCEQNLNHDAMYWYRQDPGQGLRLIYYSQIVNDFQKGDIAEGYSVSREKKESFPLTVTSAQKNPTAFYLCASSIIFGEQYFGPGTRLTVT.

The rearrangement joins TRBV25-1 to TRBJ2-2; 8 bases are shared with TRBD1. Looked up from germline, CDR1 is MGHDK and CDR2 is SYGVNS. The trim removed 3 bases at V and 4 bases at J, leaving 4 bases unmatched. The CDR3 sequence is 15 residues long. The CDR3 bases are TGTGCCAGCAGTGATGACAGGGGTACCACCGGGGAGCTGTTTTTT. This translates into CASSDDRGTTGELFF.

The rearrangement uses TRBV6-6 and TRBJ2-7, with 7 bases aligning to TRBD2. Trimming at V came to 6 bases and at J to 2 bases, leaving 7 bases not matched to a gene. The CDR3 runs to 14 residues. Germline V lookup: CDR1 MNHNY, CDR2 SVGAGI (reference sequence). This chain's CDR3 is CASSRTSEPYEQYF. CDR3 DNA sequence: TGTGCCAGCAGCCGTACTAGCGAACCCTACGAGCAGTACTTC.

This clone was counted between two and nine times. The gene calls are TRBV6-1 and TRBJ1-1; D call uncertain. V was trimmed by 2 bases and J by 7 bases, leaving 11 bases between them. CDR1 and CDR2 (germline): MNHNS, SASEGT. The CDR3 is 13 residues long. CDR3 sequence: CASSERRPSEAFF. The CDR3 nucleotides read TGTGCCAGCAGTGAAAGGAGACCGAGTGAAGCTTTCTTT.